This T cell receptor beta chain emerged from a study of CD8 T cells in Susac syndrome. Overall study context: Clinically active disease was present in six of the sequenced Susac syndrome patients. Roughly 8 of these patients were in remission.

General study points: The authors acknowledged that the study's TCR sequencing and HLA analysis involved relatively few individuals. In total CD8+ repertoires, some 17 Susac-specific public clones were found, and in CD8+ TEMRA repertoires, roughly five were found.

Random hexamers were used to reverse transcribe an amount of about 0.45 to 1 ug RNA. TCRdb reanalysed the immunoSEQ multiplex PCR reads using MiXCR and keeps one entry per CDR3 protein. In the table there are 100,000 or so distinct CDR3 sequences, about 95% of which are singletons. Negative isolation yielded CD8+ and CD4+ T cells; FACS enriched TEMRA cells. With regard to this clonotype: The antigen is unknown.

Germline trimming cut 3 bases from V and 9 bases from J; bases unmatched to any gene: 11. This CDR3 has 17 amino acids. CDR1 is SQVTM and CDR2 is ANQGSEA in the germline V gene. Sequences were obtained from CD8+ T cells from PBMCs. The chain combines TRBV29-1 with TRBJ2-1, with 16 bases aligning to TRBD2. The clonotype originates from a human donor with Susac syndrome. The DNA for the CDR3 is TGCAGCGTTGAGGGACTAGCGGGGGGGTATGCCGCAGGTGAGCAGTTCTTC. It translates to CSVEGLAGGYAAGEQFF.